This passage covers 5 T cell receptor beta chains from one sample sequenced in a study of identical twins. TCRdb redid the calling of the 5' RACE reads with MiXCR, one entry per CDR3 protein. This table holds hundreds of thousands of distinct CDR3 sequences, about 9.4% found once. A further study also used this sample, focusing on yellow fever vaccine responses in identical twins.

Sequences were obtained from PBMCs. The receptor set was obtained from a woman in her late teens or twenties in good health.

The table lists this clonotype with a few counts. This chain links TRBV6-2 or TRBV6-3 with TRBJ2-3; the match to TRBD2 covers 10 bases. The CDR3 has 17 residues. Losses at the gene ends were 4 bases for V and 1 base for J; bases not matched to a gene: 8. Germline V gene sequence: CDR1 MNHEY, CDR2 SVGEGT. The CDR3 DNA follows: TGTGCCAGCAGTTCGAGCGGGAGGGCCGACGGCACAGATACGCAGTATTTT. Translating it yields CASSSSGRADGTDTQYF.

This clonotype turned up a few times. The V call is TRBV7-2, the J call TRBJ1-5; D is uncertain. Germline CDR1 reads SGHTA; CDR2 reads FQGNSA. The CDR3 has 12 residues. V lost 1 base and J 9 bases, leaving 7 bases between the germline ends. The CDR3 is CASSLGNRPQHF. In DNA form, the CDR3 reads TGTGCCAGCAGCTTAGGAAACAGGCCCCAGCATTTT.

This clonotype was counted between two and nine times. The rearrangement links TRBV6-1 to TRBJ2-2; D perhaps matches TRBD2 (5 bases). The ends were cut back, 4 bases at V and 4 bases at J, with 10 bases in the middle. Germline CDR1 reads MNHNS; CDR2 reads SASEGT. The CDR3 totals 14 residues. The CDR3 loop reads CASSGGAGTGELFF. The CDR3 DNA sequence: TGTGCCAGCAGTGGTGGCGCGGGCACCGGGGAGCTGTTTTTT.

The rearrangement uses TRBV2 and TRBJ2-3; TRBD2 aligns across 11 bases. Germline V gives CDR1 SNHLY, CDR2 FYNNEI. The CDR3 spans 13 residues. The ends lost 4 bases at V and 7 bases at J; junction bases unmatched: 1. The chain's CDR3 is CASSASGGYTQYF. CDR3 bases: TGTGCCAGCAGTGCTAGCGGGGGGTATACGCAGTATTTT.

Ten or more counts support this clonotype. The CDR3 nucleotides are TGTGCTAGTGGCCCAGGGGTCAATCAGCCCCAGCATTTT. This gives the protein CASGPGVNQPQHF. The V and J genes are TRBV12-5 and TRBJ1-5; a possible D gene is TRBD1 (6 bases). V was pared by 6 bases and J by 3 bases, with 9 bases between. Germline V lookup: CDR1 LGHNT, CDR2 FRNRAP. This CDR3 spans 13 amino acids.